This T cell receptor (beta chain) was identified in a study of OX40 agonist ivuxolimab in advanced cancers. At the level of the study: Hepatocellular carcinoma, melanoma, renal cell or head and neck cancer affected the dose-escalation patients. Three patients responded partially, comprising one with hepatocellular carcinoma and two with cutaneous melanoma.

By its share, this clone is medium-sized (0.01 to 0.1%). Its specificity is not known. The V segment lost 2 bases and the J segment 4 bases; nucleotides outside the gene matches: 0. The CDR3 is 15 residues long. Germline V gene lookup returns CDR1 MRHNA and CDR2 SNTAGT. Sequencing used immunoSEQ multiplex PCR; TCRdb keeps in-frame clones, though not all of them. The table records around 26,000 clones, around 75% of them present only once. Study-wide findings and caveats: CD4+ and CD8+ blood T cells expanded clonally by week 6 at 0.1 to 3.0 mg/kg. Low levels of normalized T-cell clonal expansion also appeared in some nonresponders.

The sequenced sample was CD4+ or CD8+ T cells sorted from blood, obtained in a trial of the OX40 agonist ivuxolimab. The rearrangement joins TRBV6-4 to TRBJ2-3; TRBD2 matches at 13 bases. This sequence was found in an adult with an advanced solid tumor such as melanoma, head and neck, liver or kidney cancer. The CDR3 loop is CASSDTSGGADTQYF. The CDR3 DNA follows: TGTGCCAGCAGTGACACTAGCGGGGGGGCAGATACGCAGTATTTT.